These 2 T cell receptor beta chains were sequenced from one sample in a study of cytomegalovirus exposure and HLA in healthy donors. The study ran its PCR with 60 Vbeta and 13 Jbeta primers. Assay: immunoSEQ multiplex PCR; the TCRdb copy retains only in-frame clones and omits some. The sample has around 120,000 clones; roughly three quarters are singletons. Sequencing was done on a sample of PBMCs. These receptors all stem from a man in his forties in good health and CMV-seropositive.

The chain couples TRBV9 to TRBJ1-5, with 8 positions matching TRBD1. Germline values: CDR1 SGDLS, CDR2 YYNGEE. The CDR3 consists of 16 residues. The trim removed 3 bases at V and 2 bases at J, leaving 7 bases unmatched. The CDR3 nucleotides read TGTGCCAGCAGCGCCGGACAGGGATCGGGCAATCAGCCCCAGCATTTT. Amino acids: CASSAGQGSGNQPQHF.

The chain is built from TRBV19 and TRBJ2-1; a possible D gene is TRBD2 (6 bases). The CDR3 runs 16 residues. The ends were cut back, 6 bases at V and 0 bases at J, with 15 bases in the middle. Germline V gives CDR1 LNHDA, CDR2 SQIVND (reference sequence). The CDR3 DNA is TGTGCCAGTAGGGGAGAGCGGGCGAGCTCCTACAATGAGCAGTTCTTC. This translates into CASRGERASSYNEQFF. Supplemented by reference TRBV19 and TRBJ2-1, the full variable domain reads DGGITQSPKYLFRKEGQNVTLSCEQNLNHDAMYWYRQDPGQGLRLIYYSQIVNDFQKGDIAEGYSVSREKKESFPLTVTSAQKNPTAFYLCASRGERASSYNEQFFGPGTRLTVL.